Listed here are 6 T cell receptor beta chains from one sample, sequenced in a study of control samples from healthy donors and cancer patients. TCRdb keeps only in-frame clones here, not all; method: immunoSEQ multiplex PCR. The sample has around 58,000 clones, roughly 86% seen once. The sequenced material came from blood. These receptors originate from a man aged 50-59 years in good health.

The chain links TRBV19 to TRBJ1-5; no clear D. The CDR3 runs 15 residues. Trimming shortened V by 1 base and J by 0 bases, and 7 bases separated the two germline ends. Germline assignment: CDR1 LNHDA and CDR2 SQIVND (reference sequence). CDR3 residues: CASSIVADSNQPQHF. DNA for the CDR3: TGTGCCAGTAGTATAGTGGCAGATAGCAATCAGCCCCAGCATTTT. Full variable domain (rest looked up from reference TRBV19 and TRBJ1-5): DGGITQSPKYLFRKEGQNVTLSCEQNLNHDAMYWYRQDPGQGLRLIYYSQIVNDFQKGDIAEGYSVSREKKESFPLTVTSAQKNPTAFYLCASSIVADSNQPQHFGDGTRLSIL.

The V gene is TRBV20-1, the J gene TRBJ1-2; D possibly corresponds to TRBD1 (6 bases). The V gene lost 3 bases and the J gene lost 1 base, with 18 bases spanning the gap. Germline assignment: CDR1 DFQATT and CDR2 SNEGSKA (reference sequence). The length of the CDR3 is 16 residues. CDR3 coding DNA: TGCAGTGCTAGTGGGACACCAGAAGGGGGTAACTATGGCTACACCTTC. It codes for CSASGTPEGGNYGYTF.

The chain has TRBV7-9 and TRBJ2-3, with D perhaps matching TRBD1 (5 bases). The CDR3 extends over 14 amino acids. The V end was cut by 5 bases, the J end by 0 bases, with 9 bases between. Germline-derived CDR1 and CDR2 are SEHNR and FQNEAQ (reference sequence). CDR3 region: CASSATESTDTQYF. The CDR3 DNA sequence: TGTGCCAGCAGCGCGACAGAGAGCACAGATACGCAGTATTTT.

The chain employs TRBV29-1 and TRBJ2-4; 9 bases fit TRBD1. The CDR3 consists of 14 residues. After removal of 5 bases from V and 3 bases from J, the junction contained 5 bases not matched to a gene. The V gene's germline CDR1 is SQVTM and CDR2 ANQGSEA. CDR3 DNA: TGCAGCGTTAAGGGACAGGGTGACAAAAACATTCAGTACTTC. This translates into CSVKGQGDKNIQYF.

The CDR3 region is CASSSYAGELFF. CDR3 DNA sequence: TGTGCCAGCAGCTCGTACGCCGGGGAGCTGTTTTTT. V is TRBV7-2 and J is TRBJ2-2, with D hard to call. V was shortened by 4 bases and J by 6 bases, with 6 bases between the two germline ends. In germline, CDR1 is SGHTA, CDR2 FQGNSA. The CDR3 runs 12 residues. The complete variable domain, with remaining parts taken from reference TRBV7-2 and TRBJ2-2, reads GAGVSQSPSNKVTEKGKDVELRCDPISGHTALYWYRQSLGQGLEFLIYFQGNSAPDKSGLPSDRFSAERTGGSVSTLTIQRTQQEDSAVYLCASSSYAGELFFGEGSRLTVL.

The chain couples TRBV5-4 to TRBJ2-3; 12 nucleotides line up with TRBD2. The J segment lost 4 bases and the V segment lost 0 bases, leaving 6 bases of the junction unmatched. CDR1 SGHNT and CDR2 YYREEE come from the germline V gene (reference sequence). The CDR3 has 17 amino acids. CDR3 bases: TGTGCCAGCAGCTTGGGACTAGCGGGAGATTCTGCAGATACGCAGTATTTT. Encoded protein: CASSLGLAGDSADTQYF. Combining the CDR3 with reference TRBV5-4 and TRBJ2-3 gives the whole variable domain ETGVTQSPTHLIKTRGQQVTLRCSSQSGHNTVSWYQQALGQGPQFIFQYYREEENGRGNFPPRFSGLQFPNYSSELNVNALELDDSALYLCASSLGLAGDSADTQYFGPGTRLTVL.